This T cell receptor beta chain derives from a study of shared clonotypes between healthy human individuals (dated by TCRdb to 2020 to 2021). About the study as a whole: The cohort included three men and a couple of women between 18 and 49 years of age. For each donor, three plates each were used for CD4 naive and CD4 memory, two plates were used for CD8 naive, and one plate was used for CD8 memory. To estimate repertoire size and how much clonotypes are shared between individuals, the study performed deep sequencing of blood TCR repertoires from a few healthy adults. To increase sequencing depth and limit assay-specific biases, different laboratories used diverse techniques to prepare libraries and sequence TCR repertoires. Per donor, leukapheresis produced somewhere between about 0.85 and 10 billion PBMCs.

Healthy HIV-negative adults with no recently reported acute infections or vaccinations were included as donors. All donors were Caucasian adults living in Nashville, Tennessee, USA. CD4+ T cells were enriched through magnetic negative selection, after which naive cells were positively selected on CD45RA and the remaining negative fraction served as the memory subset. Blood was obtained by leukapheresis, after which PBMCs were separated by Ficoll-Histopaque density gradient centrifugation and cryopreserved in liquid nitrogen vapor phase. Analytical flow cytometry was used to check the purity and quantity of every magnetically sorted T cell population. Genomic DNA was isolated from each sorted fraction and quantified by UV absorbance on a Nanodrop 2000c. V drops 1 base and J drops 0 bases, leaving 10 bases in between. CDR1 SGHRS and CDR2 YFSETQ are derived from the germline V gene. The CDR3 has 15 amino acids, counting the end cysteine and phenylalanine. Left in the record is the CDR3 DNA by itself, 45 bases read in frame from the first base.

As to this clone: The clone's antigen remains unknown. No clone much larger than this one lies a single base away; base qualities are absent.

General findings and caveats noted by the study authors: Only blood was sampled, and tissue TCR repertoires likely differ from those in blood. Based on pairwise subsampling, the degree of clonotype sharing among donors was expected to be affected by sequencing depth. Sharing across a handful of donors was observed for approximately 4.6% of naive CD4, over 3% of naive CD8, about 2.3% of memory CD4, and roughly 0.4% of memory CD8 clonotypes. Incomplete sequencing was indicated by rarefaction of sorted-subset datasets, despite the large sequencing depth. Naive subsets generally had larger estimated clonotype richness than memory subsets. Compared with non-shared clonotypes, clonotypes shared by all four sorted-subset donors had higher generation probabilities. Because the study included a small number of donors, the genetic and exposure-history diversity represented was limited.

Using the deep immunoSEQ assay, TCR CDR3 regions were amplified from genomic DNA by multiplex PCR. For each cell subset, the extracted genomic DNA was distributed evenly across all wells of several immunoSEQ 96-well plates, and each plate served as one replicate. For sorted subsets, 200 ng of genomic DNA, equivalent to 30,000 or so T cell genomes, went into each replicate PCR. Purified libraries were quantified with a Qubit 3.0 fluorometer, sized on a Bioanalyzer 2100, and re-quantified with the KAPA Library Quantification kit. A separate single-read 150-cycle Illumina NextSeq 550 flow cell was used to sequence each immunoSEQ 96-well plate. On the study's bioinformatics: Because the immunoSEQ output included only junctional sequences and no quality scores, the filtering could not be the same as the filtering used for full-length reads. To assign V/J genes and CDR3, sequences were annotated against IMGT germline references using PyIR, a Python wrapper for IgBLAST v1.9. Reads with weak V/J assignments (E-value above 1e-6), missing CDR3, stop codons, out-of-frame junctions, or ambiguous translated residues were removed. A V3J clonotype was defined by an identical inferred V gene, J gene, and CDR3 amino acid sequence. The percentage overlap between two repertoires was calculated by dividing the number of shared unique clonotypes by the size of the smaller repertoire. Repertoire richness was assessed with RTK rarefaction, the Chao1 estimator, and Recon v2.1 estimates of unobserved clonotypes. OLGA was used to compute generation probabilities for all TCRbeta clonotypes that the gDNA method yielded from a few donors. In its TCRdb copy, this immuneACCESS table keeps in-frame sequences only and misses some clones. Where compared with another copy, unresolved V genes explain less than half of these, and the others have no known cause. V and J calls plus clone size are reproduced from that table; the DNA served to infer D and trimming. This sample has 2.3 million or so clones in its table, and more than 85% of those were observed once. Roughly 0.36% of the sample is taken by the ten largest.

The origin of this receptor is a man between 18 and 35 years old in good health. Some clones in this sample may be carry-over from other donors' samples. Sequencing was done on a sample of naive CD4+ T cells from PBMCs. This specimen's cell subset or site label, interpreted: CD45RA+ positively selected. The chain is made from TRBV5-1 and TRBJ1-1; no confident D gene assignment can be made. The CDR3 region has the sequence CASSLSGSVNTEAFF. The DNA is TGCGCCAGCAGCTTGTCTGGGTCGGTGAACACTGAAGCTTTCTTT.